This is a list of T cell receptor beta chains from one sample in a study of T cell changes during pregnancy in multiple sclerosis. Repertoires were generated with immunoSEQ multiplex PCR, while TCRdb's copy carries only in-frame clones and drops some. Among around 88,000 clones listed, approximately 92% were seen once. The material sequenced was peripheral blood, taken in the first trimester of pregnancy. The receptors originated from a female donor with multiple sclerosis, enrolled in a pregnancy study. Both conserved end residues are part of each CDR3. Fields, in order: CDR3 protein, CDR3 DNA, J gene, clone size, V gene, D gene. D genes are given only for firm matches. Clone size is stated in some rows and not others, as once, few, many or a class when expanded.

cdr3_aa: CASSRRTEGGYTF; cdr3_nt: TGTGCCAGCAGCCGAAGGACGGAGGGTGGCTACACCTTC; j_call: TRBJ1-2; clone_size: -; v_call: TRBV7-2; d_call: -
cdr3_aa: CASSLVASNEKLFF; cdr3_nt: TGTGCCAGCAGCTTAGTGGCATCTAATGAAAAACTGTTTTTT; j_call: TRBJ1-4; clone_size: -; v_call: TRBV7-9; d_call: -
cdr3_aa: CASKRGETQYF; cdr3_nt: TGTGCCAGTAAACGGGGGGAGACCCAGTACTTC; j_call: TRBJ2-5; clone_size: -; v_call: TRBV19; d_call: -
cdr3_aa: CASSHGDSNNEQFF; cdr3_nt: TGTGCCAGCAGTCATGGGGACAGCAACAATGAGCAGTTCTTC; j_call: TRBJ2-1; clone_size: -; v_call: TRBV2; d_call: TRBD1
cdr3_aa: CASKDGSFRLQQKLFF; cdr3_nt: TGTGCCAGCAAGGATGGGTCTTTTCGATTACAGCAAAAACTGTTTTTT; j_call: TRBJ1-4; clone_size: -; v_call: TRBV2; d_call: -
cdr3_aa: CASSQGDEQYF; cdr3_nt: TGTGCCAGCAGCCAAGGCGACGAGCAGTACTTC; j_call: TRBJ2-7; clone_size: once; v_call: TRBV4-2; d_call: -
cdr3_aa: CATSRDRLPGTGELFF; cdr3_nt: TGTGCCACCAGCAGAGATAGGCTCCCGGGGACCGGGGAGCTGTTTTTT; j_call: TRBJ2-2; clone_size: -; v_call: TRBV15; d_call: -
cdr3_aa: CASSPLVFTGPYEQYF; cdr3_nt: TGTGCCAGCAGTCCGCTCGTGTTTACAGGACCCTACGAGCAGTACTTC; j_call: TRBJ2-7; clone_size: -; v_call: TRBV28; d_call: -
cdr3_aa: CASSHGTSGANTGELFF; cdr3_nt: TGTGCCAGCAGCCACGGGACTAGCGGGGCGAACACCGGGGAGCTGTTTTTT; j_call: TRBJ2-2; clone_size: -; v_call: TRBV4-2; d_call: TRBD2
cdr3_aa: CASSLYGQGTRETQYF; cdr3_nt: TGTGCCAGCAGTTTATACGGACAGGGGACACGGGAGACCCAGTACTTC; j_call: TRBJ2-5; clone_size: -; v_call: TRBV28; d_call: TRBD1
cdr3_aa: CATSRDNAGRGSDEQFF; cdr3_nt: TGTGCCACCAGCAGAGATAATGCCGGGAGGGGTTCGGATGAGCAGTTCTTC; j_call: TRBJ2-1; clone_size: -; v_call: TRBV15; d_call: TRBD2
cdr3_aa: CASTPGLLNTEAFF; cdr3_nt: TGTGCCAGCACGCCGGGACTGCTGAACACTGAAGCTTTCTTT; j_call: TRBJ1-1; clone_size: -; v_call: TRBV27; d_call: -
cdr3_aa: CASSSWTGSTEAFF; cdr3_nt: TGTGCCAGCAGCTCATGGACAGGTAGCACTGAAGCTTTCTTT; j_call: TRBJ1-1; clone_size: -; v_call: TRBV28; d_call: TRBD1
cdr3_aa: CASSLEITGGPEEQFF; cdr3_nt: TGTGCCAGCAGCTTAGAGATAACTGGGGGCCCGGAAGAGCAGTTCTTC; j_call: TRBJ2-1; clone_size: -; v_call: TRBV7-8; d_call: -
cdr3_aa: CASSETGLETQYF; cdr3_nt: TGTGCCAGTAGTGAGACAGGGTTAGAGACCCAGTACTTC; j_call: TRBJ2-5; clone_size: -; v_call: TRBV19; d_call: TRBD1
cdr3_aa: CASSLGSITDTQYF; cdr3_nt: TGTGCCAGCAGTTTAGGGAGTATCACAGATACGCAGTATTTT; j_call: TRBJ2-3; clone_size: -; v_call: TRBV28; d_call: -
cdr3_aa: CASSQSSRAGVLDTIYF; cdr3_nt: TGTGCCAGCAGCCAATCATCCCGAGCCGGAGTGCTGGACACCATATATTTT; j_call: TRBJ1-3; clone_size: -; v_call: TRBV4-2; d_call: -
cdr3_aa: CASSFELGGNEQFF; cdr3_nt: TGTGCCAGCAGTTTTGAATTAGGGGGCAATGAGCAGTTCTTC; j_call: TRBJ2-1; clone_size: -; v_call: TRBV11-1; d_call: -
cdr3_aa: CASSPPLHTSSYEQYF; cdr3_nt: TGTGCCAGCTCACCACCGCTGCACACTAGCTCCTACGAGCAGTACTTC; j_call: TRBJ2-7; clone_size: -; v_call: TRBV18; d_call: -
cdr3_aa: CASSAGQGKMNTEAFF; cdr3_nt: TGTGCCAGCAGCGCCGGACAGGGCAAAATGAACACTGAAGCTTTCTTT; j_call: TRBJ1-1; clone_size: -; v_call: TRBV9; d_call: TRBD1
cdr3_aa: CATSTSGRYEQYF; cdr3_nt: TGTGCCACCTCGACTAGCGGGAGGTACGAGCAGTACTTC; j_call: TRBJ2-7; clone_size: -; v_call: TRBV6-5; d_call: TRBD2
cdr3_aa: CSVDGGGDRGEYEQFF; cdr3_nt: TGCAGCGTTGATGGTGGGGGGGACAGGGGTGAATATGAGCAGTTCTTC; j_call: TRBJ2-1; clone_size: -; v_call: TRBV29-1; d_call: TRBD1
cdr3_aa: CASSPTVTGELFF; cdr3_nt: TGTGCCAGCAGTCCGACTGTCACCGGGGAGCTGTTTTTT; j_call: TRBJ2-2; clone_size: -; v_call: TRBV6-4; d_call: -
cdr3_aa: CASSRGTSGRTDTQYF; cdr3_nt: TGTGCCAGCAGTCGAGGGACTAGCGGGAGAACAGATACGCAGTATTTT; j_call: TRBJ2-3; clone_size: -; v_call: TRBV2; d_call: TRBD2
cdr3_aa: CASSSGTLTPNYGYTF; cdr3_nt: TGCGCCAGCAGCTCCGGGACTCTGACCCCTAACTATGGCTACACCTTC; j_call: TRBJ1-2; clone_size: once; v_call: TRBV5-1; d_call: -
cdr3_aa: CASSLRRDGTGTLNYGYTF; cdr3_nt: TGTGCCAGCAGCTTAAGGCGAGACGGGACAGGGACCTTAAACTATGGCTACACCTTC; j_call: TRBJ1-2; clone_size: few; v_call: TRBV7-2; d_call: TRBD1
cdr3_aa: CATSRDYRATNYGYTF; cdr3_nt: TGTGCCACCAGCAGAGATTACAGGGCCACAAACTATGGCTACACCTTC; j_call: TRBJ1-2; clone_size: -; v_call: TRBV15; d_call: -
cdr3_aa: CASSLVGVGTDTQYF; cdr3_nt: TGTGCCAGCAGCTTGGTAGGGGTTGGCACAGATACGCAGTATTTT; j_call: TRBJ2-3; clone_size: -; v_call: TRBV5-4; d_call: -
cdr3_aa: CATDRGSGELFF; cdr3_nt: TGTGCCACAGACAGGGGTTCCGGGGAGCTGTTTTTT; j_call: TRBJ2-2; clone_size: once; v_call: TRBV6-5; d_call: TRBD1
cdr3_aa: CASSTLAGGATDTQYF; cdr3_nt: TGTGCCAGTAGTACCCTAGCGGGGGGTGCCACAGATACGCAGTATTTT; j_call: TRBJ2-3; clone_size: -; v_call: TRBV19; d_call: TRBD2
cdr3_aa: CASSPTSGRHNEQFF; cdr3_nt: TGCGCCAGCAGCCCGACTAGCGGGAGGCACAATGAGCAGTTCTTC; j_call: TRBJ2-1; clone_size: -; v_call: TRBV4-1; d_call: TRBD2
cdr3_aa: CASSSGLAGEPGPYNEQFF; cdr3_nt: TGCGCCAGCAGCTCAGGACTAGCGGGGGAGCCAGGGCCCTACAATGAGCAGTTCTTC; j_call: TRBJ2-1; clone_size: -; v_call: TRBV5-1; d_call: TRBD2
cdr3_aa: CASSAPRSYEQYF; cdr3_nt: TGTGCCAGCAGCGCCCCCCGGTCCTACGAGCAGTACTTC; j_call: TRBJ2-7; clone_size: -; v_call: TRBV9; d_call: -
cdr3_aa: CASSPGLAGLVSYEQYF; cdr3_nt: TGTGCCAGCAGTCCGGGACTAGCGGGCTTAGTCTCCTACGAGCAGTACTTC; j_call: TRBJ2-7; clone_size: -; v_call: TRBV28; d_call: TRBD2
cdr3_aa: CASSITTDTYEQYF; cdr3_nt: TGTGCCAGCAGTATAACGACAGATACCTACGAGCAGTACTTC; j_call: TRBJ2-7; clone_size: -; v_call: TRBV27; d_call: -
cdr3_aa: CAFTSGSLSGANVLTF; cdr3_nt: TGTGCCTTTACTAGCGGGTCGCTCTCTGGGGCCAACGTCCTGACTTTC; j_call: TRBJ2-6; clone_size: -; v_call: TRBV30; d_call: TRBD2
cdr3_aa: CASSPNTDTQYF; cdr3_nt: TGTGCCAGCAGCCCTAACACAGATACGCAGTATTTT; j_call: TRBJ2-3; clone_size: -; v_call: TRBV6-5; d_call: -
cdr3_aa: CASKGTLAGMSEQFF; cdr3_nt: TGTGCCAGCAAAGGAACACTAGCGGGAATGAGTGAGCAGTTCTTC; j_call: TRBJ2-1; clone_size: few; v_call: TRBV6-5; d_call: TRBD2
cdr3_aa: CASSLEITYEQYF; cdr3_nt: TGTGCCAGCAGTTTGGAGATTACCTACGAGCAGTACTTC; j_call: TRBJ2-7; clone_size: -; v_call: TRBV28; d_call: -
cdr3_aa: CASSLGSGPTQSYEQYF; cdr3_nt: TGTGCCAGCAGTTTAGGTAGCGGTCCGACCCAATCCTACGAGCAGTACTTC; j_call: TRBJ2-7; clone_size: -; v_call: TRBV28; d_call: -
cdr3_aa: CASSRLPPGQGSIGELFF; cdr3_nt: TGTGCCAGCAGCCGCTTACCGCCGGGACAGGGATCAATCGGGGAGCTGTTTTTT; j_call: TRBJ2-2; clone_size: once; v_call: TRBV4-2; d_call: TRBD1
cdr3_aa: CAWSLTEIDEQFF; cdr3_nt: TGTGCCTGGAGTCTGACAGAGATCGATGAGCAGTTCTTC; j_call: TRBJ2-1; clone_size: -; v_call: TRBV30; d_call: -
cdr3_aa: CASSSPSGVYTGELFF; cdr3_nt: TGTGCCAGCAGTTCCCCCTCAGGGGTGTACACCGGGGAGCTGTTTTTT; j_call: TRBJ2-2; clone_size: -; v_call: TRBV27; d_call: -
cdr3_aa: CASSSPGGPGELFF; cdr3_nt: TGTGCCAGCAGTTCCCCGGGGGGCCCCGGGGAGCTGTTTTTT; j_call: TRBJ2-2; clone_size: -; v_call: TRBV28; d_call: -
cdr3_aa: CASGVGEGQPQHF; cdr3_nt: TGTGCCAGCGGAGTGGGTGAGGGACAGCCCCAGCATTTT; j_call: TRBJ1-5; clone_size: -; v_call: TRBV6-5; d_call: -
cdr3_aa: CASSLLVATIYF; cdr3_nt: TGTGCCAGCAGCTTACTTGTCGCGACCATATATTTT; j_call: TRBJ1-3; clone_size: -; v_call: TRBV7-9; d_call: -
cdr3_aa: CASSVAGGYNEQFF; cdr3_nt: TGCGCCAGCAGCGTAGCGGGAGGGTACAATGAGCAGTTCTTC; j_call: TRBJ2-1; clone_size: -; v_call: TRBV5-1; d_call: TRBD2
cdr3_aa: CASSLEVSGVSGYTF; cdr3_nt: TGCGCCAGCAGCTTGGAAGTTTCAGGGGTCAGCGGCTACACCTTC; j_call: TRBJ1-2; clone_size: -; v_call: TRBV5-1; d_call: -
cdr3_aa: CASSLPSQDRPSYEQYF; cdr3_nt: TGTGCCAGCAGCTTACCGAGCCAGGACAGGCCTTCCTACGAGCAGTACTTC; j_call: TRBJ2-7; clone_size: -; v_call: TRBV7-6; d_call: TRBD1
cdr3_aa: CASSGFRGHNEKLFF; cdr3_nt: TGTGCCAGCAGTGGGTTTAGGGGCCATAATGAAAAACTGTTTTTT; j_call: TRBJ1-4; clone_size: -; v_call: TRBV6-6; d_call: -
cdr3_aa: CASRATSGSTDTQYF; cdr3_nt: TGTGCCAGCAGGGCAACTAGCGGATCCACAGATACGCAGTATTTT; j_call: TRBJ2-3; clone_size: -; v_call: TRBV7-3; d_call: TRBD2
cdr3_aa: CASSVAGSSGELFF; cdr3_nt: TGTGCCAGCAGCGTAGCCGGGAGTAGCGGGGAGCTGTTTTTT; j_call: TRBJ2-2; clone_size: once; v_call: TRBV9; d_call: -
cdr3_aa: CASSLGRSHRDTIYF; cdr3_nt: TGTGCCAGCAGCTTAGGCAGGTCCCACAGGGACACCATATATTTT; j_call: TRBJ1-3; clone_size: -; v_call: TRBV7-9; d_call: -